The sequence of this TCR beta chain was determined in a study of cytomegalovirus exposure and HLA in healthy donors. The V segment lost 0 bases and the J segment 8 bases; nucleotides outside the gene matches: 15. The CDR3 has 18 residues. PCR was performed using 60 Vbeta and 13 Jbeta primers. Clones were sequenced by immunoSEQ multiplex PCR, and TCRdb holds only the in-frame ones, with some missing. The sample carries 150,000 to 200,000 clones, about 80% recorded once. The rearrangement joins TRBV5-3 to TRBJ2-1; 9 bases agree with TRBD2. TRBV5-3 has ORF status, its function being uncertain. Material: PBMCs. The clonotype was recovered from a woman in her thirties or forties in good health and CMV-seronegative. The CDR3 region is CARSLDSMGSGRPHEQFF. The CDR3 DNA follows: TGTGCCAGAAGCTTGGACTCAATGGGTAGCGGGAGACCGCATGAGCAGTTCTTC.